The sequence of this TCR beta chain was determined in a study of cytomegalovirus exposure and HLA in healthy donors. The count of this clone is one. PCR amplification relied on 60 Vbeta primers (plus 13 Jbeta primers). Method: immunoSEQ multiplex PCR; TCRdb's copy keeps in-frame clones and lacks some. The table records fewer than 90,000 clones, around 76% of them present only once. Per the germline V gene, CDR1 is MDHEN and CDR2 is SYDVKM. CDR3 size: 17 residues. The V and J ends lost 7 bases and 4 bases, in that order; junction bases with no gene match: 13. The TCR sequence derives from a man aged 25 to 45 in good health and CMV-seropositive. The V gene is TRBV28, the J gene TRBJ2-5, with 12 positions matching TRBD2. The sample was PBMCs. The CDR3 DNA reads TGTGCCAGCATTGAGACTAGCGGGGGCGCCGGGAGAGAGACCCAGTACTTC. This gives the protein CASIETSGGAGRETQYF.